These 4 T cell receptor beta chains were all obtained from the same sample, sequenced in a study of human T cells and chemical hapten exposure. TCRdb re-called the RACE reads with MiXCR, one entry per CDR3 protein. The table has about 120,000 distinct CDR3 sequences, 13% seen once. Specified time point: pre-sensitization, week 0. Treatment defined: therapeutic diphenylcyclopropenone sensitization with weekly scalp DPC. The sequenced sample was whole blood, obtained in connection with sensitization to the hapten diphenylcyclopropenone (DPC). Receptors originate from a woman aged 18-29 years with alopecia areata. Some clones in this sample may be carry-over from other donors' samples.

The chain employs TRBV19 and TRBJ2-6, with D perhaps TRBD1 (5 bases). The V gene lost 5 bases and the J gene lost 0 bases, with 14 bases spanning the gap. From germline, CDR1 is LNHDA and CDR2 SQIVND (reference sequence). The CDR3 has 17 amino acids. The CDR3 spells CASSFVTGLSGANVLTF. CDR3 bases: TGTGCCAGTAGTTTTGTAACAGGTCTCTCTGGGGCCAACGTCCTGACTTTC.

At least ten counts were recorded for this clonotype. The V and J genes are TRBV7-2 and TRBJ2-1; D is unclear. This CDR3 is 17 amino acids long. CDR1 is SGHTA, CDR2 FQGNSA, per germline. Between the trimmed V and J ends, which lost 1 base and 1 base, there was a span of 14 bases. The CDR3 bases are TGTGCCAGCAGCTTAGGTTGGAGTCTCAATTCCTACAATGAGCAGTTCTTC. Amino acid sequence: CASSLGWSLNSYNEQFF.

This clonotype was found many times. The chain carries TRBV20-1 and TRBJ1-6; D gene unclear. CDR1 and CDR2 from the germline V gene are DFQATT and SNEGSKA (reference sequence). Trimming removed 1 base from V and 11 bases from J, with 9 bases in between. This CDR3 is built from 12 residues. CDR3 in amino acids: CSARAQSTPLHF. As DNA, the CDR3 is TGCAGTGCTAGAGCGCAGAGCACACCCCTCCACTTT.

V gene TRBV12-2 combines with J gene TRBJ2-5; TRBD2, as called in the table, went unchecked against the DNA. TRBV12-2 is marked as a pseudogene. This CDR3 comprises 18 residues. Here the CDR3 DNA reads TGTGCAAGTCGCGCCAGGACTAGCGGCGGATCAGATTCGGAGACCCAGTACTTC. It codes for CASRARTSGGSDSETQYF.